This T cell receptor (beta chain) originates from a study of molecular identifiers for immune sequencing clone quantification. TCRdb reanalysed the PCR reads using MiXCR and keeps one entry per CDR3 protein. The table has some 590,000 distinct CDR3 sequences, roughly 23% seen once. This clonotype has a count of ten or more. V trimming: 3 bases; J trimming: 2 bases; junction bases outside the gene matches: 5. This CDR3 is 15 amino acids long. The germline gives CDR1 MGHRA, CDR2 YSYEKL. Input material: naive CD8+ T cells from blood, with Jurkat cell RNA spiked in. Subset specified: FACS-sorted CD8+CD4-CCR7+CD45RA+ naive T cells. This rearrangement joins TRBV4-1 to TRBJ2-3; 7 bases agree with TRBD2. The sequence was collected from a human donor in good health. Some libraries in this study had Jurkat cell RNA spiked in. CDR3 in amino acids: CASSHTSASTDTQYF. CDR3 in DNA: TGCGCCAGCAGCCACACTAGCGCCTCCACAGATACGCAGTATTTT.